A single sample is the source of the 27 T cell receptor beta chains below, sequenced in a study of T cell responses to AZD1222 COVID-19 vaccine. The data were produced by immunoSEQ multiplex PCR, yet TCRdb's version contains in-frame clones alone and is incomplete. The sample shows 150,000 to 200,000 clones, approximately 90% of them seen only once. Material: peripheral blood, obtained on day 0 of AZD1222 vaccination. The receptors originated from an adult in good health.

This chain connects TRBV29-1 to TRBJ2-3, with D possibly called TRBD1 or TRBD2 (5 bases each). Trimming left V 7 bases short and J 6 bases short, with 14 bases between. Germline V gene lookup returns CDR1 SQVTM and CDR2 ANQGSEA. CDR3 length: 12 residues. The CDR3 DNA reads as TGCAGCGAAGAGGATGGGGGTGATACGCAGTATTTT. Protein: CSEEDGGDTQYF.

The CDR3: CASSEAGTSDEQFF. The CDR3 DNA reads as TGTGCCAGCAGTGAAGCGGGGACTAGCGATGAGCAGTTCTTC. V usage is TRBV6-1 and J usage is TRBJ2-1; 10 nucleotides match TRBD2. CDR3 size: 14 residues. In germline, CDR1 is MNHNS, CDR2 SASEGT. Germline trimming cut 0 bases from V and 8 bases from J; bases unmatched to any gene: 1.

The chain links TRBV4-1 to TRBJ2-3; the D gene is possibly TRBD2 (6 bases). The CDR3 extends over 17 amino acids. V was shortened by 0 bases and J by 1 base, with 14 bases between the two germline ends. Germline-derived CDR1 and CDR2 are MGHRA and YSYEKL. CDR3 loop: CASSQDRSGGGTDTQYF. CDR3 sequence (DNA): TGCGCCAGCAGCCAAGATAGGAGCGGAGGGGGCACAGATACGCAGTATTTT.

This rearrangement joins TRBV5-1 to TRBJ2-3, with D tentatively TRBD1 or TRBD2 (5 bases each). The CDR3 has 15 amino acids. The germline V gene encodes CDR1 SGHRS and CDR2 YFSETQ. V lost 4 bases, J lost 2 bases, and 14 bases lay in between. CDR3 sequence reads: CASSQRDPVTDTQYF. The CDR3 bases are TGCGCCAGCAGCCAACGGGACCCAGTCACAGATACGCAGTATTTT.

The chain uses TRBV6-5 and TRBJ1-3; D ambiguous. Germline CDR1 reads MNHEY; CDR2 reads SVGAGI. CDR3 size: 11 residues. V dropped 8 bases and J dropped 4 bases, with 6 bases sitting between them. DNA for the CDR3: TGTGCCAGCTACCTAGGAAACACCATATATTTT. Translated, it gives CASYLGNTIYF.

This clone was detected a few times. The chain links TRBV19 to TRBJ1-2; TRBD1 aligns across 10 bases. Germline trimming cut 3 bases from V and 6 bases from J; bases unmatched to any gene: 4. Germline lookup yields CDR1 LNHDA and CDR2 SQIVND (reference sequence). This CDR3 is built from 14 residues. The CDR3 region has the DNA TGTGCCAGTAGTATGACAGGGGGCGTGCATGGCTACACCTTC. This gives the protein CASSMTGGVHGYTF.

V and J are TRBV27 and TRBJ2-1, with D tentatively TRBD2 (6 bases). Trimming shortened V by 2 bases and J by 12 bases, and 23 bases separated the two germline ends. The CDR3 has 16 amino acids. Germline V lookup: CDR1 MNHEY, CDR2 SMNVEV (reference sequence). The CDR3 sequence is CASSLANGRMVYGQFF. In nucleotides, the CDR3 is TGTGCCAGCAGTTTAGCAAACGGGAGAATGGTCTATGGGCAGTTCTTC.

This clone came up once. This sequence joins TRBV7-2 and TRBJ1-2, with D possibly TRBD1 on 5 matching bases. CDR1 is SGHTA and CDR2 is FQGNSA in the germline V gene. The CDR3 runs to 13 residues. V was cut by 5 bases and J by 2 bases, with 9 bases left in between. The CDR3 loop is CASSLQANYGYTF. The CDR3 DNA is TGTGCCAGCAGCCTACAGGCGAACTATGGCTACACCTTC. The complete variable domain, with remaining parts taken from reference TRBV7-2 and TRBJ1-2, reads GAGVSQSPSNKVTEKGKDVELRCDPISGHTALYWYRQSLGQGLEFLIYFQGNSAPDKSGLPSDRFSAERTGGSVSTLTIQRTQQEDSAVYLCASSLQANYGYTFGSGTRLTVV.

The rearrangement joins TRBV19 to TRBJ1-1, with D perhaps matching TRBD1 (6 bases). Trimming removed 2 bases from V and 0 bases from J, with 16 bases in between. This CDR3 is 17 amino acids long. Per the germline V gene, CDR1 is LNHDA and CDR2 is SQIVND (reference sequence). CDR3 DNA: TGTGCCAGTAGTATATCTGCGACAGGAGTCATGAACACTGAAGCTTTCTTT. It translates to CASSISATGVMNTEAFF.

This clone has a single count. The chain recombines TRBV24-1 with TRBJ2-1; 9 bases map to TRBD1. The CDR3 covers 14 residues. Trimming at V came to 3 bases and at J to 8 bases, leaving 4 bases not matched to a gene. Per the germline V gene, CDR1 is KGHDR and CDR2 is SFDVKD. CDR3 nucleotide sequence: TGTGCCACCAGTGATCGGGACAGGGCGGATGAGCAGTTCTTC. Translation: CATSDRDRADEQFF.

V usage is TRBV9 and J usage is TRBJ1-1; TRBD1 is a possible D gene (6 bases). This CDR3 spans 20 amino acids. Trimming removed 4 bases at V and 0 bases at J, with 28 bases between. Germline V gene data show CDR1 as SGDLS and CDR2 as YYNGEE. This CDR3 is CASSPRGREPTSNLNTEAFF. The CDR3 DNA sequence: TGTGCCAGCAGCCCCAGGGGAAGGGAACCGACGAGCAACCTGAACACTGAAGCTTTCTTT.

This chain uses TRBV5-5 with TRBJ1-2, with TRBD1 as a possible D gene (6 bases). Germline values: CDR1 SGHKS, CDR2 YYEKEE (reference sequence). This CDR3 has 14 residues. The V end lost 0 bases, the J end lost 6 bases, and 12 bases lay between the germline ends. Here the CDR3 reads CASSLALTGNGYTF. In nucleotides, the CDR3 is TGTGCCAGCAGCTTGGCCCTAACAGGGAATGGCTACACCTTC.

The chain recombines TRBV5-4 with TRBJ1-1, with a weak D call TRBD1 (6 bases). Germline assignment: CDR1 SGHNT and CDR2 YYREEE (reference sequence). Between the trimmed V and J ends, which lost 2 bases and 6 bases, there was a span of 20 bases. CDR3 length equals 16 residues. CDR3 nucleotide sequence: TGTGCCAGCAGCTTCGCGGGGGGGCTGGCCAACCCTGAAGCTTTCTTT. This sequence encodes CASSFAGGLANPEAFF.

This chain links TRBV28 with TRBJ1-3; TRBD1 is a possible D gene (5 bases). CDR1 MDHEN and CDR2 SYDVKM come from the germline V gene. The V gene lost 6 bases and the J gene lost 3 bases, with 15 bases spanning the gap. This CDR3 is 15 amino acids long. CDR3 protein: CASSRRGGDGNTIYF. CDR3 nucleotides: TGTGCCAGCAGCCGCCGGGGGGGAGATGGAAACACCATATATTTT.

This rearrangement joins TRBV3-1 (or the pseudogene TRBV3-2) to TRBJ1-1, with 7 bases fitting TRBD1. Germline CDR1 LGHDT, CDR2 YNNKEL (reference sequence). The CDR3 consists of 14 residues. The ends lost 1 base at V and 4 bases at J; junction bases unmatched: 3. The CDR3 nucleotides read TGTGCCAGCAGCCAAGTCCCAGGGGGCACTGAAGCTTTCTTT. Protein product: CASSQVPGGTEAFF.

The V gene is TRBV15, the J gene TRBJ2-7, with 9 bases lining up with TRBD1. The ends lost 3 bases at V and 4 bases at J; junction bases unmatched: 10. CDR3 length equals 16 residues. The germline gives CDR1 LNHNV, CDR2 YYDKDF (reference sequence). This CDR3 reads CATSRLNDRGFYEQYF. The CDR3 coding sequence is TGTGCCACCAGCAGGCTTAATGACAGGGGGTTTTACGAGCAGTACTTC.

The rearrangement uses TRBV11-3 and TRBJ2-7, with 12 positions matching TRBD2. Germline V lookup: CDR1 SGHNT, CDR2 YENEEA. Losses at the gene ends were 6 bases for V and 5 bases for J; bases not matched to a gene: 8. The CDR3 contains 15 residues. The chain's CDR3 is CASRASGRATHEQYF. The CDR3 DNA reads as TGTGCCAGCAGAGCTAGCGGGAGGGCCACCCACGAGCAGTACTTC.

This clone occurred once. This chain connects TRBV7-9 to TRBJ1-2, with a possible D match to TRBD1 (6 bases). V was pared by 1 base and J by 4 bases, with 16 bases between. CDR3 length: 16 amino acids. From germline, CDR1 is SEHNR and CDR2 FQNEAQ (reference sequence). The CDR3: CASSLGVTGPIYGYTF. CDR3 DNA sequence: TGTGCCAGCAGCTTAGGTGTGACAGGACCTATCTATGGCTACACCTTC.

This sequence joins TRBV2 and TRBJ2-3; TRBD2 matches at 14 bases. The CDR3 totals 15 residues. The J segment lost 1 base and the V segment lost 8 bases, leaving 2 bases of the junction unmatched. Germline V lookup: CDR1 SNHLY, CDR2 FYNNEI. The chain's CDR3 is CASAGLAGGTDTQYF. CDR3 sequence (DNA): TGTGCCAGCGCGGGACTAGCGGGGGGCACAGATACGCAGTATTTT.

This clone was detected only once. The chain has TRBV3-1 (or the pseudogene TRBV3-2) and TRBJ1-6; no reliable D call. Trimming cost V 7 bases and J 0 bases, with 16 bases left between them. Germline assignment: CDR1 LGHDT and CDR2 YNNKEL (reference sequence). The CDR3 consists of 17 residues. The CDR3 DNA reads TGTGCCAGCACCCAGCGCGGGGAGAGCTCCTATAATTCACCCCTCCACTTT. Its protein is CASTQRGESSYNSPLHF.

The V call is TRBV6-1, the J call TRBJ2-1; 7 bases map to TRBD1. The CDR3 totals 14 residues. Germline loops: CDR1 MNHNS, CDR2 SASEGT. The V gene end was trimmed by 2 bases and the J gene end by 6 bases; junction bases not matched to a gene: 4. The CDR3, as DNA: TGTGCCAGCAGTGAAAGGGGGCATGTCAATGAGCAGTTCTTC. This gives the protein CASSERGHVNEQFF.

The chain couples TRBV4-1 to TRBJ2-1, with D unresolved. V was cut by 0 bases and J by 0 bases, with 9 bases left in between. The CDR3 consists of 16 residues. CDR1 MGHRA and CDR2 YSYEKL come from the germline V gene. CDR3 DNA sequence: TGCGCCAGCAGCCAAGAATCTAGTAGCTCCTACAATGAGCAGTTCTTC. Encoded protein: CASSQESSSSYNEQFF.

The chain combines TRBV7-2 with TRBJ1-1; D remains ambiguous. This CDR3 comprises 12 residues. Trimming removed 3 bases from V and 3 bases from J, with 5 bases in between. CDR1 SGHTA and CDR2 FQGNSA come from the germline V gene. This CDR3 is CASSLGYTEAFF. The CDR3 coding sequence is TGTGCCAGCAGCTTGGGGTACACTGAAGCTTTCTTT.

The chain employs TRBV9 and TRBJ2-2, with D unresolved. The germline gives CDR1 SGDLS, CDR2 YYNGEE. This CDR3 region has 14 residues. The germline V and J ends were trimmed by 5 bases and 5 bases, with 13 bases remaining between them. CDR3 coding DNA: TGTGCCAGCAGTGAATGGACGGATACCGGGGAGCTGTTTTTT. It is translated as CASSEWTDTGELFF. The complete variable domain, with remaining parts taken from reference TRBV9 and TRBJ2-2, reads DSGVTQTPKHLITATGQRVTLRCSPRSGDLSVYWYQQSLDQGLQFLIQYYNGEERAKGNILERFSAQQFPDLHSELNLSSLELGDSALYFCASSEWTDTGELFFGEGSRLTVL.

V and J are TRBV10-3 and TRBJ1-6; D uncertain. Germline assignment: CDR1 ENHRY and CDR2 SYGVKD. This CDR3 is 15 amino acids long. Trimming left V 0 bases short and J 5 bases short, with 8 bases between. The CDR3 spells CAISESGPDNSPLHF. CDR3 in DNA: TGTGCCATCAGTGAGTCGGGCCCGGATAATTCACCCCTCCACTTT.

The rearrangement links TRBV5-6 to TRBJ2-3, with TRBD1 as a possible D gene (5 bases). Looked up from germline, CDR1 is SGHDT and CDR2 is YYEEEE. Trimming left V 0 bases short and J 5 bases short, with 7 bases between. The CDR3 contains 13 residues. The CDR3 DNA reads as TGTGCCAGCAGCTTGGTCGGACAAGATACGCAGTATTTT. Residues: CASSLVGQDTQYF.

This clone was detected once. V usage is TRBV19 and J usage is TRBJ2-2; D gene unclear. The germline V gene has CDR1 LNHDA and CDR2 SQIVND (reference sequence). Deletions cut 5 bases from V and 5 bases from J, with 9 bases between. The length of the CDR3 is 13 residues. CDR3: CASSPWPTGELFF. DNA of the CDR3: TGTGCCAGTAGTCCCTGGCCGACCGGGGAGCTGTTTTTT.